This TCR beta chain derives from a study of shared clonotypes between healthy human individuals. Regarding the study as a whole: Investigators expected sequencing depth to affect clonotype sharing among donors. For naive CD4 cells, roughly 5.5% of clonotypes were shared across a few donors. It was the non-shared clonotypes that had lower generation probabilities than clonotypes shared by all four donors.

Germline V gives CDR1 SGHRS, CDR2 YFSETQ. J lost 7 bases, V lost 2 bases, and 6 bases had no gene match. This CDR3 is built from 15 residues. Each subset's genomic DNA was shared equally among a number of immunoSEQ plates. The table came from immunoSEQ multiplex PCR; TCRdb's copy has only in-frame clones and leaves some out. The top ten clones hold roughly 0.57% of a sample with fewer than 1.4 million clones, around 78% of them seen once. Note on this clone: The antigen remains undetermined.

Sequencing input: memory CD4+ T cells from PBMCs. Subset specified: CD45RA-negative fraction. The origin of this receptor is a man younger than 35 in good health. Some clones in this sample may be carry-over from other donors' samples. The chain employs TRBV5-1 and TRBJ1-4, with TRBD1 identical over 9 bases. The CDR3 reads CASSLTGGAGEKLFF. CDR3 coding DNA: TGCGCCAGCAGCTTAACAGGGGGCGCAGGTGAAAAACTGTTTTTT.